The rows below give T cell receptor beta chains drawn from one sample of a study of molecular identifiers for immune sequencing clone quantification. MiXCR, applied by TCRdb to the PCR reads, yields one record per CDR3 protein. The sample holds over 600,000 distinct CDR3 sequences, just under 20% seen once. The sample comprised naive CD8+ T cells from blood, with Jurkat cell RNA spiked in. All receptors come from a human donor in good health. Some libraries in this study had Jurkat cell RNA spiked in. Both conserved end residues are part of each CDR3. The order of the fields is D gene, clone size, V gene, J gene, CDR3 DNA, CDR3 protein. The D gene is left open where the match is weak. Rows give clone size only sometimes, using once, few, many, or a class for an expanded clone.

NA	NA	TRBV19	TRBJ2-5	TGTGCCAGTAGTATATCCGGGTTCGGGGAGACCCAGTACTTC	CASSISGFGETQYF
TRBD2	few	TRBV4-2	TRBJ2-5	TGTGCCAGCAAGATTTTCGGGGGGGGGAAAGAGACCCAGTACTTC	CASKIFGGGKETQYF
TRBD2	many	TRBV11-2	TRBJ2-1	TGTGCCAGCAGCTTACCCCTAGCGGGGGCAGCCAATGAGCAGTTCTTC	CASSLPLAGAANEQFF
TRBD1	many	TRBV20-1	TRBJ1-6	TGCAGTGCCAACGAACCGACAGGGCCCAAGATTAATTCACCCCTCCACTTT	CSANEPTGPKINSPLHF
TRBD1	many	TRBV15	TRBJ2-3	TGTGCCACCAGCAGAGATCGTTACAGGGGTGCAGATACGCAGTATTTT	CATSRDRYRGADTQYF
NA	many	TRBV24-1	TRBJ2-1	TGTGCCACCGGACACCGGGGGCATAGCGAATCCTACAATGAGCAGTTCTTC	CATGHRGHSESYNEQFF
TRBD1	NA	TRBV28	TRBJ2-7	TGTGCCAGCCGCCAATGGACAGGCACCTACGAGCAGTACTTC	CASRQWTGTYEQYF
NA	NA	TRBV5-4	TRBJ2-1	TGTGCCAGCAGCTTGCCACTAGTTGGAGGTGGGCGGTTTGGAGAGCAGTTCTTC	CASSLPLVGGGRFGEQFF
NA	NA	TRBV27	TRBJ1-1	TGTGCCAGCAGAAGCATAATGGACCCCGCAGGATGGACTGAAGCTTTCTTT	CASRSIMDPAGWTEAFF
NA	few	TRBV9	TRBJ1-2	TGTGCCAGCAGCGTCGGACGCCACGAGTCGCATGGCTACACCTTC	CASSVGRHESHGYTF
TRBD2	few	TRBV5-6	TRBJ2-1	TGTGCCAGCAGCTCAGGACTAGCGGGAAAGAATGAGCAGTTCTTC	CASSSGLAGKNEQFF
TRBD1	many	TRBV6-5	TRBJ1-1	TGTGCCAGCAGTTACGATGACAGGGGGAACACTGAAGCTTTCTTT	CASSYDDRGNTEAFF
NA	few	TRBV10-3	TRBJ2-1	TGTGCCATCAGTGAGTTAGGGCACAATGAGCAGTTCTTC	CAISELGHNEQFF
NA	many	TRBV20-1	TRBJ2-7	TGCAGTGCTAAACAGGGAAACTACGAGCAGTACTTC	CSAKQGNYEQYF
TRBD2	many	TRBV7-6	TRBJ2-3	TGTGCCAGCAGCTTGGCGACTAGCGGGAGTTTCGCAGATACGCAGTATTTT	CASSLATSGSFADTQYF
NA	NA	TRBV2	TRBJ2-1	TGTGCCAGCAGTCCTGCCGCGACATGGCTTCACAATGAGCAGTTCTTC	CASSPAATWLHNEQFF
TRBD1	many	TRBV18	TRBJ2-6	TGTGCCAGCTCACCACCGGGACAGGTGTTCTCTGGGGCCAACGTCCTGACTTTC	CASSPPGQVFSGANVLTF
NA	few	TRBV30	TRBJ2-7	TGTGCCTGGAGTGTGCCTGGGAGCTCCTACGAGCAGTACTTC	CAWSVPGSSYEQYF
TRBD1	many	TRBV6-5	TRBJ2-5	TGTGCCAGCAGAAGTTGGGACAGGGGTGAGACCCAGTACTTC	CASRSWDRGETQYF
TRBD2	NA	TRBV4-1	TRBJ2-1	TGCGCCAGCAGCCAAGGGACTAGCGGGGCCCACAATGAGCAGTTCTTC	CASSQGTSGAHNEQFF
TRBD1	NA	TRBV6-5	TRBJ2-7	TGTGCCAGCGGTTACGGCCAGGGGGCTGGCGAGCAGTACTTC	CASGYGQGAGEQYF
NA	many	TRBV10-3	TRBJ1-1	TGTGCCATCAGTGAGTCTTTATCAGGGTTAGGCGCTTTCTTT	CAISESLSGLGAFF